This T cell receptor (beta chain) appears in the sequencing data of a study of T-cell reconstitution after alpha-beta-depleted transplantation in children. A library of TCRbeta sequences, prepared with unique molecular identifiers, was generated. TCRdb used MiXCR to reprocess the PCR reads, holding one entry per CDR3 protein. The table includes around 370,000 distinct CDR3 sequences, around 10% detected once. This clonotype has just a few counts. Germline lookup yields CDR1 LGHNA and CDR2 YSLEER. The CDR3 covers 14 residues. Between the trimmed V and J ends, which lost 1 base and 2 bases, there was a span of 9 bases.

This sequence was found in a human donor who donated a stem cell graft to a child with acute lymphoblastic leukemia. The chain uses TRBV4-3 and TRBJ2-7; possible D gene TRBD2, 5 bases. The sequencing used PBMCs from the stem cell graft donor, collected from the stem cell graft. For the CDR3, the DNA is TGCGCCAGCAGCCAAGGGACTCGTACCTACGAGCAGTACTTC. The encoded protein is CASSQGTRTYEQYF.